These 12 T cell receptor beta chains were all obtained from the same sample, sequenced in a study of OX40 agonist ivuxolimab in advanced cancers. Here immunoSEQ multiplex PCR was the method, and the copy in TCRdb shows in-frame clones only, minus some. The table has some 60,000 clones, approximately 86% seen once; the top ten hold 16%. The material was CD4+ or CD8+ T cells sorted from blood, obtained in a trial of the OX40 agonist ivuxolimab. The origin of the receptors is an adult with an advanced solid tumor such as melanoma, head and neck, liver or kidney cancer.

The rearrangement joins TRBV7-2 to TRBJ2-1; D gene ambiguous. Germline values: CDR1 SGHTA, CDR2 FQGNSA. The length of the CDR3 is 11 residues. With 2 bases removed from V and 6 bases from J, the gap between germline ends came to 2 bases. CDR3 nucleotide sequence: TGTGCCAGCAGCTTATCCAATGAGCAGTTCTTC. It encodes CASSLSNEQFF.

This rearrangement joins TRBV5-1 to TRBJ2-7; 8 nucleotides align to TRBD1. Trimming removed 5 bases from V and 1 base from J; junction bases left unmatched: 5. The CDR3 is made up of 14 amino acids. CDR1 is SGHRS, CDR2 YFSETQ, per germline. The CDR3 is CASRWTGSSYEQYF. The CDR3 nucleotides are TGCGCCAGCAGATGGACAGGGTCTTCCTACGAGCAGTACTTC.

The J gene is TRBJ2-5, the V gene TRBV7-3; D remains unclear. V gave up 1 base and J gave up 4 bases, with 16 bases separating them. The CDR3 is 16 residues long. Germline CDR1 and CDR2: SGHTA and FQGTGA. The CDR3 DNA is TGTGCCAGCAGCTTAAGTCCCCCCAGCGTGGGAGAGACCCAGTACTTC. Encoded protein: CASSLSPPSVGETQYF.

The V call is TRBV10-1, the J call TRBJ2-7, with D unclear. V lost 0 bases, J lost 0 bases, and 12 bases lay in between. Germline CDR1 and CDR2: WNHNN and SYGVQD (reference sequence). The CDR3 spans 16 residues. The CDR3 reads CASSESAGSSSYEQYF. CDR3 sequence (DNA): TGCGCCAGCAGTGAGTCGGCAGGATCAAGCTCCTACGAGCAGTACTTC.

Comment on this clone: An end of the junction does not agree with germline; a read error may underlie this. The chain links TRBV5-1 to TRBJ1-3, with D hard to call. The germline V gene has CDR1 SGHRS and CDR2 YFSETQ. CDR3 length: 16 residues. The CDR3 DNA is TGCGCCAGCAGCTTGGGTATCTGGCAGGAAGGAAGCACCATATATTTT. Protein sequence: CASSLGIWQEGSTIYF.

Only one count was recorded for this clone. The chain carries TRBV4-2 and TRBJ1-5, with D tentatively TRBD1 (6 bases). Per germline, CDR1 LGHNA and CDR2 YNFKEQ. The CDR3 has 15 residues. Trimming shortened V by 5 bases and J by 5 bases, and 16 bases separated the two germline ends. DNA for the CDR3: TGTGCCAGCAGCAACAGGGCGAGGACGCATCAGCCCCAGCATTTT. Translating it yields CASSNRARTHQPQHF.

The chain couples TRBV28 to TRBJ2-5, with 10 bases aligning to TRBD2. The assigned J gene may be wrong: the sequence end matches TRBJ2-7 better. This CDR3 region has 16 residues. Germline CDR1 and CDR2: MDHEN and SYDVKM. CDR3 DNA sequence: TGTGCCAGCTTATCTCCGAGCGGGAGGGCACTGTACGAGCAGTACTTC. Its translation: CASLSPSGRALYEQYF.

The V and J genes are TRBV18 and TRBJ2-7; 11 positions match TRBD2. CDR3 length: 15 amino acids. V was clipped by 3 bases and J by 2 bases; unmatched bases: 3. Germline CDR1 reads KGHSH; CDR2 reads LQKENI. The CDR3 region is CASSPGLAGAYEQYF. As DNA, the CDR3 is TGTGCCAGCTCACCTGGACTAGCGGGTGCCTACGAGCAGTACTTC.

The chain joins TRBV6-5 to TRBJ2-7; 7 bases are shared with TRBD2. CDR1 and CDR2 (germline): MNHEY, SVGAGI. V shed 2 bases, J shed 5 bases, and the junction held 6 bases outside the gene matches. This CDR3 has 14 amino acids. CDR3 sequence reads: CASSYGRERNEQYF. The CDR3 DNA reads TGTGCCAGCAGTTACGGGCGGGAGAGGAACGAGCAGTACTTC.

This sequence joins TRBV6-6 and TRBJ2-5, with 10 bases matching TRBD2. Trimming at V came to 2 bases and at J to 0 bases, leaving 3 bases not matched to a gene. This CDR3 contains 16 residues. Germline loops: CDR1 MNHNY, CDR2 SVGAGI (reference sequence). The CDR3 protein is CASSYGTSANQETQYF. As DNA, the CDR3 is TGTGCCAGCAGTTACGGGACTAGCGCCAACCAAGAGACCCAGTACTTC.

This chain connects TRBV6-4 to TRBJ2-1; possibly TRBD1 for D (5 bases). The germline CDR1 and CDR2 sequences are MRHNA and SNTAGT. This CDR3 contains 13 residues. Trimming took 6 bases from V and 7 from J, leaving 13 bases between them. The CDR3 loop reads CASSESPGNEQFF. As DNA, the CDR3 is TGTGCCAGCAGCGAATCCCCAGGGAATGAGCAGTTCTTC.

The chain couples TRBV5-1 to TRBJ1-5; the D gene is possibly TRBD1 (6 bases). The V end was cut by 0 bases, the J end by 0 bases, with 7 bases between. The CDR3 has 15 residues. Germline CDR1 SGHRS, CDR2 YFSETQ. CDR3 in DNA: TGCGCCAGCAGCTTGGGGACAGTTAGCAATCAGCCCCAGCATTTT. Its protein is CASSLGTVSNQPQHF.